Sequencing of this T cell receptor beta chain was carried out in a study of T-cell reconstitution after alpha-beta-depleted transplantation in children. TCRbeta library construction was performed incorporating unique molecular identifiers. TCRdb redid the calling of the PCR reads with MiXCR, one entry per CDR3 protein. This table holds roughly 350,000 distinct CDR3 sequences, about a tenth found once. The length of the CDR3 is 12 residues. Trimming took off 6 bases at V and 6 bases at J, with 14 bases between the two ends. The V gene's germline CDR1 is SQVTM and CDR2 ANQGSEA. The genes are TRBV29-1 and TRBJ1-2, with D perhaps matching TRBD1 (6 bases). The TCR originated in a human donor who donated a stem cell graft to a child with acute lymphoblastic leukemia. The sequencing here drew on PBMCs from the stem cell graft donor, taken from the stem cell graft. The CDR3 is CSVEGPGDGYTF. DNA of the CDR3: TGCAGCGTCGAGGGCCCAGGGGATGGCTACACCTTC.